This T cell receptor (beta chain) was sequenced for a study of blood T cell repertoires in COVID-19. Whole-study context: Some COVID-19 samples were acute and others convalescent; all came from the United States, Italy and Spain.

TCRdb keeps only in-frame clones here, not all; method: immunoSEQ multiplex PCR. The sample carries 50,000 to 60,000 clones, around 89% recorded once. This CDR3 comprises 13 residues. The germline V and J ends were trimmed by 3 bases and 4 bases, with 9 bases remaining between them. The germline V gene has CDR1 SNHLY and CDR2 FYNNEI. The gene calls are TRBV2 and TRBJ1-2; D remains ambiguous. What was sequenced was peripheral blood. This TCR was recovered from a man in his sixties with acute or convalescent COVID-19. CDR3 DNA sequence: TGTGCCAGCAGTGACGTCCCTCTCTATGGCTACACCTTC. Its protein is CASSDVPLYGYTF. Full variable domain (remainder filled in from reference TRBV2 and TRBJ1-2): EPEVTQTPSHQVTQMGQEVILRCVPISNHLYFYWYRQILGQKVEFLVSFYNNEISEKSEIFDDQFSVERPDGSNFTLKIRSTKLEDSAMYFCASSDVPLYGYTFGSGTRLTVV.